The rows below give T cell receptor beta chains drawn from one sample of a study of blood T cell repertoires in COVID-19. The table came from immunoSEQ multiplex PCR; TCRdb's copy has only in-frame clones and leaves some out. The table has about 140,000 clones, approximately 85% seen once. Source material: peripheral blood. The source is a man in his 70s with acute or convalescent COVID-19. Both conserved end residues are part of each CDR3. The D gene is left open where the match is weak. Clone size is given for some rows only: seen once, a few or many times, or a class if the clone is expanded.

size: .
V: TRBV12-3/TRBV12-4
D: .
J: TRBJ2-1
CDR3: CASSSPSREQFF
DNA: TGTGCCAGCAGTTCACCTTCCCGGGAGCAGTTCTTC

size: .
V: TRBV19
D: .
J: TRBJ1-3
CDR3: CASSEAGNTIYF
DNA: TGTGCCAGTAGTGAGGCTGGAAACACCATATATTTT

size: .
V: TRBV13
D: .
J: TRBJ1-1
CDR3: CASSLGRSGTEAFF
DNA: TGTGCCAGCAGCTTAGGCCGGAGTGGCACTGAAGCTTTCTTT

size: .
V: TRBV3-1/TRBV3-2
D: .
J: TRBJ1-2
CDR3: CASSQVEQYGYTF
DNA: TGTGCCAGCAGCCAAGTAGAACAGTATGGCTACACCTTC

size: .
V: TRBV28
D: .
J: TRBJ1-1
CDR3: CASTLSRGYGDTEAFF
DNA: TGTGCCAGCACCCTTTCACGGGGGTATGGGGACACTGAAGCTTTCTTT

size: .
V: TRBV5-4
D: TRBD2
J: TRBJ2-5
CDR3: CASSLRRAGGETQYF
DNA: TGTGCCAGCAGCTTGCGCAGGGCGGGAGGAGAGACCCAGTACTTC

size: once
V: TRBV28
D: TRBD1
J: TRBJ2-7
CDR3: CASSFFGTGVYEQYF
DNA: TGTGCCAGCAGTTTTTTTGGGACAGGGGTTTACGAGCAGTACTTC

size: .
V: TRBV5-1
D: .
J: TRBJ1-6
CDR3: CASSPRDSYNSPLHF
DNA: TGCGCCAGCAGCCCCCGGGATTCGTATAATTCACCCCTCCACTTT

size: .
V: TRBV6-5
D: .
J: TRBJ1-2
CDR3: CASSYGRGNGYTF
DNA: TGTGCCAGCAGTTACGGGAGGGGGAATGGCTACACCTTC

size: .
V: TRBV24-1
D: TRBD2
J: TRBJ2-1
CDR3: CATSDFSREGRDEQFF
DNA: TGTGCCACCAGTGATTTCTCGCGGGAGGGCCGCGATGAGCAGTTCTTC

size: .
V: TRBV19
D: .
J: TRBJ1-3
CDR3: CASSILQSGNTIYF
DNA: TGTGCCAGTAGTATTTTACAGTCTGGAAACACCATATATTTT

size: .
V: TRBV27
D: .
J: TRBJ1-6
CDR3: CASSLSSSPGNSPLHF
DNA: TGTGCCAGCAGTTTATCTTCCTCTCCGGGTAATTCACCCCTCCACTTT

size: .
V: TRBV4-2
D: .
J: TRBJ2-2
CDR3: CASSQDLTYTGELFF
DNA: TGTGCCAGCAGCCAAGATCTGACTTACACCGGGGAGCTGTTTTTT

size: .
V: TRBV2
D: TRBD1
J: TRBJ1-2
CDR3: CASSGDSGPYGYTF
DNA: TGTGCCAGCAGTGGGGACAGCGGCCCCTATGGCTACACCTTC

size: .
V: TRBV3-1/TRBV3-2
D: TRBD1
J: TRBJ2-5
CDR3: CASSMRQGQETQYF
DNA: TGTGCCAGCAGTATGCGACAGGGCCAAGAGACCCAGTACTTC

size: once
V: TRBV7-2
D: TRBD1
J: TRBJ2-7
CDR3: CASSPRQGANEQYF
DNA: TGTGCCAGCAGCCCGAGACAGGGGGCTAACGAGCAGTACTTC

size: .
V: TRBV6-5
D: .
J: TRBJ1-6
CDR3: CASSRPRTRDSPLHF
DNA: TGTGCCAGCAGTCGTCCAAGGACGAGGGATTCACCCCTCCACTTT

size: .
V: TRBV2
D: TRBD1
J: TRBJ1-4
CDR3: CASSEGDREYEKLFF
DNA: TGTGCCAGCAGTGAAGGGGACAGGGAATATGAAAAACTGTTTTTT

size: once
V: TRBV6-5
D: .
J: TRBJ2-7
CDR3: CASAPGVSYEQYF
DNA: TGTGCCTCCGCCCCAGGGGTCTCCTACGAGCAGTACTTC

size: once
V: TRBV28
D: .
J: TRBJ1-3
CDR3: CASNSVGEAGNTIYF
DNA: TGTGCCAGCAACTCAGTGGGGGAGGCTGGAAACACCATATATTTT

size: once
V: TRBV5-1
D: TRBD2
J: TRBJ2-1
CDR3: CASSRLAKDNNEQFF
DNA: TGCGCCAGCAGCCGACTAGCGAAAGATAACAATGAGCAGTTCTTC

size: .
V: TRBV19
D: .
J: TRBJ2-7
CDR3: CASAREASSYEQYF
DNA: TGTGCCTCGGCGAGGGAGGCAAGCTCCTACGAGCAGTACTTC

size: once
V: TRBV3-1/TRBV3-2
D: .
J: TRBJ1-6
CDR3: CASSQARASPLHF
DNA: TGTGCCAGCAGCCAAGCCAGGGCTTCACCCCTCCACTTT

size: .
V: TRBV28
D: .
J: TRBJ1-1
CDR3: CASRSGEGTEAFF
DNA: TGTGCCAGCAGATCCGGCGAGGGCACTGAAGCTTTCTTT

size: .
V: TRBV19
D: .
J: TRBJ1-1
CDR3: CASSRGWLNTEAFF
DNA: TGTGCCAGTAGCCGGGGATGGTTGAACACTGAAGCTTTCTTT

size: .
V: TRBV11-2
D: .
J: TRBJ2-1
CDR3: CASRYPSGNEQFF
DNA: TGTGCCAGCAGGTACCCAAGCGGCAATGAGCAGTTCTTC

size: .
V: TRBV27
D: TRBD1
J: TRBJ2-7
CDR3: CASRSGQVGSYEQYF
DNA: TGTGCCAGCAGGTCAGGACAGGTTGGATCCTACGAGCAGTACTTC

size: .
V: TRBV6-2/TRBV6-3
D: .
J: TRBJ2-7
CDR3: CASSLLSGTSPYEQYF
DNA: TGTGCCAGCAGTCTTCTTTCCGGGACATCTCCCTACGAGCAGTACTTC

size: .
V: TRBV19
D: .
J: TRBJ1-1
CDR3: CASSTTQGMRAFF
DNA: TGTGCCAGTAGTACCACACAGGGAATGAGAGCTTTCTTT

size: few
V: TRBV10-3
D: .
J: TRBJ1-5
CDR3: CAISDLRENQPQHF
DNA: TGTGCCATCAGTGATCTCCGGGAGAATCAGCCCCAGCATTTT

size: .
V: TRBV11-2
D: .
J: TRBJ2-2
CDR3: CASSLQGNTGELFF
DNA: TGTGCCAGCAGCTTACAGGGAAACACCGGGGAGCTGTTTTTT

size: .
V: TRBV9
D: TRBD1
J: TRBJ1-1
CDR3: CASSFGTGLEAFF
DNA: TGTGCCAGCAGTTTTGGGACAGGGCTTGAAGCTTTCTTT

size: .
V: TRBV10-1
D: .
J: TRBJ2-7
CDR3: CASSESSYSYEQYF
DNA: TGCGCCAGCAGTGAGAGCTCCTACTCCTACGAGCAGTACTTC

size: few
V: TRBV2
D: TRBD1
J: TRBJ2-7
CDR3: CASAGTGGLEQYF
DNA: TGTGCCAGCGCCGGGACAGGGGGCCTCGAGCAGTACTTC

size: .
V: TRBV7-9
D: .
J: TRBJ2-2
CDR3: CASSPLTSNGELFF
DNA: TGTGCCAGCAGCCCCCTGACTAGTAACGGGGAGCTGTTTTTT

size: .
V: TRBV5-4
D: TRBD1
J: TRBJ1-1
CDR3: CASSFSSGGKREAFF
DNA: TGTGCCAGCAGCTTTTCCTCAGGGGGTAAGCGCGAAGCTTTCTTT

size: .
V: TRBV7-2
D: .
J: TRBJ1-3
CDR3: CASSLGITGAQYF
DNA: TGTGCCAGCAGCTTGGGGATTACAGGAGCGCAATATTTT

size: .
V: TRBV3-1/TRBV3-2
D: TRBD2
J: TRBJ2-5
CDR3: CASSSREAGAGETQYF
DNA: TGTGCCAGCAGCTCCCGGGAAGCGGGAGCGGGGGAGACCCAGTACTTC

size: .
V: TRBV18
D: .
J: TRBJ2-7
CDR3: CASSPPREPYEQYF
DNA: TGTGCCAGCTCCCCGCCCCGGGAACCCTACGAGCAGTACTTC

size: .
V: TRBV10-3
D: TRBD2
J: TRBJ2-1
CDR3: CAISEEPAGVNEQFF
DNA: TGTGCCATCAGTGAAGAACCAGCGGGAGTCAATGAGCAGTTCTTC

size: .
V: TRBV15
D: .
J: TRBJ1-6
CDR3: CATSRDPPNYNSPLHF
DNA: TGTGCCACCAGCAGAGACCCCCCAAATTATAATTCACCCCTCCACTTT

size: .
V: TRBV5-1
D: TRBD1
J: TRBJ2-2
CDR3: CASSLEGGGNTGELFF
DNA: TGCGCCAGCAGCTTGGAAGGGGGCGGGAACACCGGGGAGCTGTTTTTT

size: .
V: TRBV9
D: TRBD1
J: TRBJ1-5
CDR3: CASSVGTGINQPQHF
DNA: TGTGCCAGCAGCGTAGGGACAGGAATCAATCAGCCCCAGCATTTT

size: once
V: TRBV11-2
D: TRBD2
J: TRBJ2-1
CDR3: CASSSRLAVNEQFF
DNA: TGTGCCAGCAGCTCGCGACTAGCTGTAAATGAGCAGTTCTTC

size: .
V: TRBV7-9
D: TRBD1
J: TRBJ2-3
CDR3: CASSSNRGRTDTQYF
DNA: TGTGCCAGCAGCTCGAACAGGGGTCGGACAGATACGCAGTATTTT

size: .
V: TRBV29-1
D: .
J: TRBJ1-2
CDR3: CSVDRGSANYGYTF
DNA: TGCAGCGTTGATCGGGGGTCAGCTAACTATGGCTACACCTTC

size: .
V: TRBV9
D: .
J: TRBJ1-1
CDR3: CASRREGLNTEAFF
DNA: TGTGCCAGCAGACGGGAAGGATTGAACACTGAAGCTTTCTTT

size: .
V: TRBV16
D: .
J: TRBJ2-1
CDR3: CASSQWEVTSSYNEQFF
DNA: TGTGCCAGCAGCCAATGGGAGGTTACCAGCTCCTACAATGAGCAGTTCTTC

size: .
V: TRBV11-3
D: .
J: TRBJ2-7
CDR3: CASSVRDTNYEQYF
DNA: TGTGCCAGCAGCGTCCGGGACACCAACTACGAGCAGTACTTC

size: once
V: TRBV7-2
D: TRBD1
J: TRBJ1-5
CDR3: CASSQDRVLQPQHF
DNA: TGTGCCAGCAGCCAAGACAGGGTACTTCAGCCCCAGCATTTT

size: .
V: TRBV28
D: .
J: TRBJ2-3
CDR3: CASSSLGTDTQYF
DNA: TGTGCCAGCAGTTCCCTTGGCACAGATACGCAGTATTTT

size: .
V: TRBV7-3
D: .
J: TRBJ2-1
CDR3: CASSPASGTYNEQFF
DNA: TGTGCCAGCAGCCCAGCGAGCGGGACATACAATGAGCAGTTCTTC

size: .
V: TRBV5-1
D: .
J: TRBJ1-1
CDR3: CASSHPQDGLNTEAFF
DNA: TGCGCCAGCAGCCACCCTCAAGATGGCCTGAACACTGAAGCTTTCTTT